This T cell receptor beta chain appears in the sequencing data of a study of regulatory T cells in long-lasting Graves disease. Time point in this sample: newly diagnosed GD, antithyroid drugs for less than 3 months. Preparation of the TCR library used RNA extracted from PBMCs. This clonotype appeared many times. Germline assignment: CDR1 DFQATT and CDR2 SNEGSKA (reference sequence). V gave up 3 bases and J gave up 7 bases, with 13 bases separating them. CDR3 length: 13 residues. In building TCR beta libraries, iRepertoire HTBI primers were used together with Arm-PCR of CDR3 regions. TCRdb redid the calling of the multiplex PCR reads with MiXCR, one entry per CDR3 protein. The table lists 390,000 or so distinct CDR3 sequences, roughly 12% of them singletons. These data also featured in a second study, about T cells in Graves' hyperthyroidism and ophthalmopathy.

Material: peripheral blood mononuclear cells (PBMCs), obtained at new diagnosis, from a patient treated with antithyroid drugs. The sequence was obtained from a young woman with Graves disease. V gene TRBV20-1 combines with J gene TRBJ1-5; D is undetermined. This chain's CDR3 is CSARTSSGQPQHF. The CDR3 DNA follows: TGCAGTGCTAGGACAAGTTCTGGGCAGCCCCAGCATTTT.